One TCR beta chain is described in this entry. Its antigen is still unknown. The entry originates in a study of cytomegalovirus exposure and HLA in healthy donors. Study results and caveats: What was likely a sequencing artifact was a cluster of highly shared sequence variants.

This CDR3 has 16 residues. Germline lookup yields CDR1 SGHAT and CDR2 FQNNGV. Amplification used 60 Vbeta primers and 13 Jbeta primers. Clones were sequenced by immunoSEQ multiplex PCR, and TCRdb holds only the in-frame ones, with some missing. The sample carries around 170,000 clones, around 73% recorded once. The TCR comes from a man aged 60 to 75 in good health and CMV-seronegative. Source material: PBMCs. The rearrangement uses TRBV11-2 and TRBJ2-5; 9 positions match TRBD1. Matching the DNA end better, TRBJ2-7 makes the J call doubtful. CDR3 bases: TGTGCCAGCAGCTTAGGTCTCGGGACAGGGACCTACGAGCAGTACTTC. This encodes CASSLGLGTGTYEQYF.